Listed below are T cell receptor beta chains from one sample, sequenced in a study of post-analysis software for immune sequencing data. MiXCR was run by TCRdb on the PCR reads, yielding one entry per CDR3 protein. The sample comprises under 650,000 distinct CDR3 sequences, roughly two fifths of which are singletons, and around 1.7% rests with the top ten. The sample consisted of blood. The receptors come from a girl under 18 with multiple sclerosis. The conserved cysteine and the conserved F or W are not part of the CDR3 here.

j_call	v_call	cdr3_aa
TRBJ2-4	TRBV4-1	ASSQKTLNIQY
TRBJ2-1	TRBV5-1	ASSLGPGHNEQF
TRBJ2-7	TRBV7-2	ASSLVEGTYEQY
TRBJ2-7	TRBV5-5	ASSLGGTAYEQY
TRBJ1-5	TRBV5-5	ASSARANFPMNQPQH
TRBJ2-4	TRBV6-1	ASSEPHRVGKNIQY
TRBJ2-1	TRBV7-8	ASSLIHRGGRNEQF
TRBJ2-3	TRBV20-1	SATSGGPDTQY
TRBJ2-7	TRBV29-1	SVEGGTGEYEQY
TRBJ1-2	TRBV6-6	ASSYSFAGYT
TRBJ2-7	TRBV20-1	SALAKGYEQY
TRBJ2-3	TRBV20-1	SARPGGLAVSTDTQY
TRBJ1-2	TRBV6-5	ASSYSGTGFYGYT
TRBJ2-3	TRBV6-2/TRBV6-3	ASSYWSGRAPY
TRBJ1-2	TRBV4-1	ASSQEDGFGFYGYT
TRBJ2-1	TRBV4-1	ASSPSWGAYNEQF
TRBJ2-1	TRBV29-1	SVEKGPYSYNEQF
TRBJ2-1	TRBV20-1	SAERGALSYNEQF
TRBJ2-1	TRBV3-1	ASSQLGLAGHNEQF
TRBJ1-2	TRBV12-3/TRBV12-4	ASSQQDWGYT
TRBJ1-2	TRBV12-3/TRBV12-4	AGDRANYGYT
TRBJ2-1	TRBV7-2	ASSFFSTGDLLDEQF
TRBJ2-3	TRBV12-5	ASGLVPGGTDTQY
TRBJ2-2	TRBV10-3	ALGGPPGTGELF
TRBJ2-7	TRBV9	ASSGGGTGPYEQY
TRBJ1-2	TRBV12-3/TRBV12-4	ASTPLGRGPGYT
TRBJ1-2	TRBV7-9	ASSALELGLGGYT
TRBJ2-7	TRBV27	ASSKYGTGPYEQY
TRBJ1-2	TRBV6-6	ASSAERVTDAYGYT
TRBJ2-1	TRBV24-1	ATSGRQGEDNEQF
TRBJ2-1	TRBV12-3/TRBV12-4	ASRGQLRSYNEQF
TRBJ2-7	TRBV6-1	ASSEARTGREQY
TRBJ2-7	TRBV20-1	SATGTSGPGEQY
TRBJ2-7	TRBV12-3/TRBV12-4	ASSSFRRSSYEQY
TRBJ1-5	TRBV20-1	SARVQPDQPQH
TRBJ1-2	TRBV12-3/TRBV12-4	ASRSGGAGYGYT
TRBJ2-1	TRBV13	TSSPGTSGRREEQF
TRBJ2-6	TRBV4-1	ASSPGPGANVLT
TRBJ2-1	TRBV12-3/TRBV12-4	ASSRGTSCNEQF
TRBJ2-7	TRBV7-6	ASSLATGGEQY
TRBJ2-1	TRBV12-3/TRBV12-4	ASSLNDHSSYNEQF
TRBJ2-1	TRBV27	APPREEINEQF
TRBJ1-5	TRBV10-3	AISESRNQPQH
TRBJ2-1	TRBV2	ASSLFGTGVINEQF
TRBJ2-2	TRBV29-1	SVEKTSRELF
TRBJ1-2	TRBV4-1	ASRPTTNYGYT